These 28 T cell receptor beta chains share one sample of origin, sequenced in a study of CD8 T cells in Susac syndrome. With random hexamers, roughly 0.45 to 1 ug RNA was reverse transcribed. Using its own MiXCR run on the immunoSEQ multiplex PCR reads, TCRdb lists one record per CDR3 protein. The data show roughly 180,000 distinct CDR3 sequences, 90% to 95% seen once. The sequenced sample was CD4+ T cells from PBMCs. These TCRs come from a human donor in good health.

The chain recombines TRBV6-2 or TRBV6-3 with TRBJ2-7; D unresolved. V lost 5 bases and J lost 6, with 8 bases in between. The CDR3 has 11 amino acids. From germline, CDR1 is MNHEY and CDR2 SVGEGT. The CDR3 sequence is CASSTNFEQYF. In DNA form, the CDR3 reads TGTGCCAGCAGTACCAATTTCGAGCAGTACTTC.

The chain is built from TRBV30 and TRBJ1-1; possible D gene TRBD1, 5 bases. This CDR3 comprises 14 residues. Trimming took 7 bases from V and 0 from J, leaving 15 bases between them. Germline CDR1 GTSNPN, CDR2 SVGIG (reference sequence). The CDR3 DNA reads as TGTGCCTTGCAATCGGGACTTATGAACACTGAAGCTTTCTTT. Protein: CALQSGLMNTEAFF. The variable domain in full, with the rest retrieved from reference TRBV30 and TRBJ1-1, is SQTIHQWPATLVQPVGSPLSLECTVEGTSNPNLYWYRQAAGRGLQLLFYSVGIGQISSEVPQNLSASRPQDRQFILSSKKLLLSDSGFYLCALQSGLMNTEAFFGQGTRLTVV.

This clonotype was recorded once. This sequence joins TRBV5-4 and TRBJ2-2, with a tentative D call TRBD1 (6 bases). This CDR3 spans 15 amino acids. V was trimmed by 4 bases and J by 0 bases, leaving 10 bases between them. CDR1 is SGHNT, CDR2 YYREEE, per germline (reference sequence). CDR3 nucleotides: TGTGCCAGCAGCGCGGACAGAACGAACACCGGGGAGCTGTTTTTT. Amino acid sequence: CASSADRTNTGELFF.

V and J are TRBV4-3 and TRBJ1-1; D is perhaps TRBD1 (5 bases). The germline V gene encodes CDR1 LGHNA and CDR2 YSLEER. The CDR3 runs 13 residues. V dropped 4 bases and J dropped 4 bases, with 10 bases sitting between them. CDR3 sequence reads: CASSREGATEAFF. CDR3 sequence (DNA): TGCGCCAGCAGCCGGGAAGGGGCCACTGAAGCTTTCTTT.

The rearrangement uses TRBV6-2 or TRBV6-3 and TRBJ2-5; 7 bases map to TRBD2. The V and J ends lost 2 bases and 3 bases, in that order; junction bases with no gene match: 6. The CDR3 contains 15 residues. The germline V gene encodes CDR1 MNHEY and CDR2 SVGEGT. DNA of the CDR3: TGTGCCAGCAGTTACCCCCAGCGGGGCGAAGAGACCCAGTACTTC. This sequence encodes CASSYPQRGEETQYF.

This clonotype was counted once. The rearrangement joins TRBV5-4 to TRBJ2-7; the D is unclear. The length of the CDR3 is 13 residues. CDR1 and CDR2 (germline): SGHNT, YYREEE (reference sequence). The V end lost 0 bases, the J end lost 3 bases, and 7 bases lay between the germline ends. In DNA form, the CDR3 reads TGTGCCAGCAGCTTGGAGATAAACTACGAGCAGTACTTC. It codes for CASSLEINYEQYF. Variable domain in full (rest from reference TRBV5-4 and TRBJ2-7): ETGVTQSPTHLIKTRGQQVTLRCSSQSGHNTVSWYQQALGQGPQFIFQYYREEENGRGNFPPRFSGLQFPNYSSELNVNALELDDSALYLCASSLEINYEQYFGPGTRLTVT.

The chain uses TRBV7-2 and TRBJ2-5, with no clear D. V lost 5 bases and J lost 2, with 12 bases in between. Germline V gene data show CDR1 as SGHTA and CDR2 as FQGNSA. CDR3 length: 14 amino acids. CDR3 sequence (DNA): TGTGCCAGCAGCGCCCGTCGGAGTCAAGAGACCCAGTACTTC. Protein: CASSARRSQETQYF.

This chain joins TRBV29-1 and TRBJ1-5; D might be TRBD1 (5 bases). Trimming took off 5 bases at V and 3 bases at J, with 11 bases between the two ends. Germline CDR1 and CDR2: SQVTM and ANQGSEA. This CDR3 spans 13 amino acids. CDR3 region: CSVSQGNNQPQHF. For the CDR3, the DNA is TGCAGCGTTTCTCAGGGAAACAATCAGCCCCAGCATTTT. Looking up the rest from reference TRBV29-1 and TRBJ1-5 gives the full variable domain: SAVISQKPSRDICQRGTSLTIQCQVDSQVTMMFWYRQQPGQSLTLIATANQGSEATYESGFVIDKFPISRPNLTFSTLTVSNMSPEDSSIYLCSVSQGNNQPQHFGDGTRLSIL.

The V gene is TRBV6-1, the J gene TRBJ1-2; a weak D match, TRBD1 (5 bases). The CDR3 covers 15 residues. CDR1 is MNHNS, CDR2 SASEGT, per germline. Trimming removed 4 bases at V and 0 bases at J, with 12 bases between. CDR3 loop: CASSGGGESNYGYTF. DNA of the CDR3: TGTGCCAGCAGTGGGGGCGGGGAGTCTAACTATGGCTACACCTTC.

V usage is TRBV2 and J usage is TRBJ2-7; possible D gene TRBD2, 6 bases. The germline gives CDR1 SNHLY, CDR2 FYNNEI. V lost 6 bases and J lost 4, with 13 bases in between. The CDR3 length is 13 residues. The CDR3 sequence: CASRGTGGYEQYF. In nucleotides, the CDR3 is TGTGCCAGCAGGGGGACTGGGGGGTACGAGCAGTACTTC. Full variable domain (remainder filled in from reference TRBV2 and TRBJ2-7): EPEVTQTPSHQVTQMGQEVILRCVPISNHLYFYWYRQILGQKVEFLVSFYNNEISEKSEIFDDQFSVERPDGSNFTLKIRSTKLEDSAMYFCASRGTGGYEQYFGPGTRLTVT.

V gene TRBV29-1 combines with J gene TRBJ2-7; perhaps TRBD1 as D (6 bases). V lost 4 bases and J lost 5, with 12 bases in between. Germline CDR1 reads SQVTM; CDR2 reads ANQGSEA. CDR3 length: 12 residues. CDR3 in DNA: TGCAGCGTTGGACAGGTCGGGAACGAGCAGTACTTC. It translates to CSVGQVGNEQYF.

V and J are TRBV20-1 and TRBJ2-5, with 7 bases matching TRBD1. The CDR3 consists of 14 residues. CDR1 is DFQATT, CDR2 SNEGSKA, per germline (reference sequence). J lost 0 bases, V lost 4 bases, and 5 bases had no gene match. Here the CDR3 reads CSATGQANQETQYF. The CDR3 region has the DNA TGCAGTGCTACAGGACAGGCGAACCAAGAGACCCAGTACTTC.

This chain uses TRBV6-2 or TRBV6-3 with TRBJ2-1, with D possibly being TRBD2 (5 bases). This CDR3 comprises 12 residues. CDR1 is MNHEY, CDR2 SVGEGT, per germline. V gave up 2 bases and J gave up 10 bases, with 9 bases separating them. CDR3 in DNA: TGTGCCAGCAGTTACCATGGAGGCGAGCAGTTCTTC. Protein product: CASSYHGGEQFF.

The chain has TRBV20-1 and TRBJ1-1; D is possibly TRBD1 (6 bases). V was trimmed by 3 bases and J by 4 bases, leaving 12 bases between them. Germline CDR1 and CDR2: DFQATT and SNEGSKA (reference sequence). This CDR3 spans 13 amino acids. CDR3 residues: CSARPGAATEAFF. Written as DNA, the CDR3 is TGCAGTGCTAGGCCGGGGGCGGCCACTGAAGCTTTCTTT.

The rearrangement uses TRBV9 and TRBJ1-2; 8 bases map to TRBD1. This CDR3 is built from 15 residues. CDR1 is SGDLS and CDR2 is YYNGEE in the germline V gene. V dropped 0 bases and J dropped 7; count of bases not matched to a gene: 8. CDR3 coding DNA: TGTGCCAGCAGCGTAGGCGGCAGGGGGCTCGGTGGCTACACCTTC. Translated, it gives CASSVGGRGLGGYTF.

The chain combines TRBV20-1 with TRBJ1-1, with a possible D match to TRBD1 (6 bases). CDR3 length: 14 residues. Trimming took 5 bases from V and 1 from J, leaving 14 bases between them. Germline V gene lookup returns CDR1 DFQATT and CDR2 SNEGSKA (reference sequence). As DNA, the CDR3 is TGCAGTGCTGCTCCGGGACACCCGAACACTGAAGCTTTCTTT. As protein: CSAAPGHPNTEAFF.

The rearrangement links TRBV30 to TRBJ1-6; 7 positions match TRBD1. The V segment lost 5 bases and the J segment 10 bases; nucleotides outside the gene matches: 8. The CDR3 is made up of 13 amino acids. CDR1 is GTSNPN, CDR2 SVGIG, per germline (reference sequence). The CDR3 region has the DNA TGTGCCTGGGAAGGACAGGAGGGCTCACCCCTCCACTTT. Translated: CAWEGQEGSPLHF.

The rearrangement uses TRBV29-1 and TRBJ2-3, with D maybe TRBD1 (6 bases). V was trimmed by 6 bases and J by 3 bases, leaving 16 bases between them. Germline V CDR1 and CDR2: SQVTM, ANQGSEA. This CDR3 is 14 amino acids long. CDR3 in DNA: TGCAGCGTGTCAGGGGTAAAAGGGACAGATACGCAGTATTTT. Translation gives CSVSGVKGTDTQYF.

The rearrangement links TRBV2 to TRBJ2-5; D gene unclear. This CDR3 has 13 residues. CDR1 is SNHLY, CDR2 FYNNEI, per germline. V was trimmed by 4 bases and J by 5 bases, leaving 11 bases between them. The CDR3 protein is CASSANSRETQYF. In nucleotides, the CDR3 is TGTGCCAGCAGTGCTAATTCTCGGGAGACCCAGTACTTC.

This chain links TRBV29-1 with TRBJ2-5, with TRBD2 matching over 13 bases. Germline CDR1 reads SQVTM; CDR2 reads ANQGSEA. Trimming took 5 bases from V and 5 from J; bases not matched to a gene: 5. CDR3 size: 14 residues. CDR3 protein: CSVYTSGGAETQYF. Written as DNA, the CDR3 is TGCAGCGTTTATACTAGCGGGGGGGCCGAGACCCAGTACTTC.

V gene TRBV4-3 combines with J gene TRBJ1-6; 9 positions agree with TRBD1. Germline V gene data show CDR1 as LGHNA and CDR2 as YSLEER. The CDR3 totals 14 residues. V dropped 3 bases and J dropped 9; count of bases not matched to a gene: 3. CDR3 loop: CASSQGQGSSPLHF. CDR3 nucleotides: TGCGCCAGCAGCCAGGGACAGGGAAGTTCACCCCTCCACTTT.

The chain uses TRBV20-1 and TRBJ1-2; 7 nucleotides match TRBD1. The CDR3 extends over 15 amino acids. After removal of 6 bases from V and 8 bases from J, the junction contained 18 bases not matched to a gene. From germline, CDR1 is DFQATT and CDR2 SNEGSKA (reference sequence). The CDR3 reads CSAPPKRGLAGGYTF. DNA for the CDR3: TGCAGTGCCCCTCCGAAGAGGGGGCTAGCAGGAGGCTACACCTTC.

The chain combines TRBV2 with TRBJ1-6; unclear D gene. V lost 7 bases and J lost 5, with 12 bases in between. CDR3 length: 14 amino acids. Germline CDR1 is SNHLY and CDR2 is FYNNEI. This CDR3 is CASIHGQDNSPLHF. CDR3 coding DNA: TGTGCCAGCATCCATGGGCAGGATAATTCACCCCTCCACTTT.

The chain joins TRBV23-1 to TRBJ2-3; perhaps TRBD2 as D (6 bases). TRBV23-1 is flagged as an ORF with uncertain function. This CDR3 contains 17 residues. Trimming cost V 6 bases and J 6 bases, with 25 bases left between them. CDR3 loop: CASRAPVSDGGADTQYF. The CDR3 DNA reads as TGCGCCAGCAGGGCCCCCGTTTCGGACGGCGGGGCGGATACGCAGTATTTT.

The chain is built from TRBV4-3 and TRBJ2-7, with D perhaps being TRBD1 or TRBD2 (5 bases each). Germline CDR1 LGHNA, CDR2 YSLEER. The CDR3 is made up of 16 amino acids. The V end was cut by 1 base, the J end by 3 bases, with 16 bases between. The CDR3, as DNA: TGCGCCAGCAGCCAAGCGGGTGGTGGGGGTGGCTACGAGCAGTACTTC. It codes for CASSQAGGGGGYEQYF.

The J gene is TRBJ2-7, the V gene TRBV20-1, with 9 positions matching TRBD2. The germline CDR1 and CDR2 sequences are DFQATT and SNEGSKA (reference sequence). The CDR3 is 14 residues long. Trimming took 0 bases from V and 3 from J; bases not matched to a gene: 3. The CDR3 protein is CSARDPSGDYEQYF. DNA for the CDR3: TGCAGTGCTAGAGATCCTAGCGGGGACTACGAGCAGTACTTC.

This chain connects TRBV6-2 or TRBV6-3 to TRBJ2-5; 9 bases agree with TRBD2. V lost 6 bases to trimming and J lost 3 bases; unmatched junction nucleotides: 14. CDR3 length equals 17 residues. In germline, CDR1 is MNHEY, CDR2 SVGEGT. The DNA for the CDR3 is TGTGCCAGCAGCAGCCGACTAGCGGAACACCCAAAAGAGACCCAGTACTTC. Translating gives CASSSRLAEHPKETQYF.

This CDR3 is CASSATVDYGYTF. In nucleotides, the CDR3 is TGTGCCAGCAGTGCCACAGTTGACTATGGCTACACCTTC. The chain employs TRBV6-5 and TRBJ1-2; no firm D call. In germline, CDR1 is MNHEY, CDR2 SVGAGI. The V gene lost 5 bases and the J gene lost 3 bases, with 10 bases spanning the gap. The CDR3 spans 13 residues.